This T cell receptor beta chain appears in the sequencing data of a study of OX40 agonist ivuxolimab in advanced cancers. Study-wide context: The patients received agonistic anti-OX40 (CD134) antibody ivuxolimab. Findings and limits, study-wide: Certain nonresponding patients likewise had low normalized T-cell clonal expansion.

TCRdb's table, derived via immunoSEQ multiplex PCR, lists solely in-frame clones and lacks some. Of around 140,000 clones in the sample, more than 85% were seen once. The ends lost 3 bases at V and 3 bases at J; junction bases unmatched: 4. The germline CDR1 and CDR2 sequences are SGDLS and YYNGEE. The CDR3 totals 14 residues. Concerning this clone: The antigen is not known.

The receptor's source is an adult with an advanced solid tumor such as melanoma, head and neck, liver or kidney cancer. The genes are TRBV9 and TRBJ2-7; 9 bases fit TRBD1. The sample consisted of CD4+ or CD8+ T cells sorted from blood, taken in a trial of the OX40 agonist ivuxolimab. The CDR3 DNA sequence: TGTGCCAGCAGCGCCGGGACAGGGTTCTACGAGCAGTACTTC. Protein product: CASSAGTGFYEQYF.